Included here is one T cell receptor (beta chain) sequence, with context. Its antigen is currently unknown. The data were taken from a study of T cell responses to AZD1222 COVID-19 vaccine. Turning to the study itself: Second doses were pooled across both intervals (about 4 or about 12 weeks). Study-level results: Baseline testing showed seropositivity in only 5 or 6 AZD1222 recipients.

The V gene lost 4 bases and the J gene lost 4 bases, with 16 bases spanning the gap. CDR1 is LNHDA, CDR2 SQIVND, per germline (reference sequence). The CDR3 has 15 residues. Clones were read by immunoSEQ multiplex PCR, and TCRdb kept only the in-frame ones, dropping some. This sample has more than 80,000 clones, with approximately 88% found just once. The chain joins TRBV19 to TRBJ1-1, with a weak D call TRBD1 (6 bases). The TCR was taken from an adult in good health. The sequenced sample was peripheral blood, obtained on day 0 of AZD1222 vaccination. CDR3 in amino acids: CASSNIQGGGTEAFF. CDR3 nucleotide sequence: TGTGCCAGTAGTAATATACAGGGCGGGGGCACTGAAGCTTTCTTT.